Listed here are 28 T cell receptor beta chains from one sample, sequenced in a study of Tregs in tolerant kidney transplant recipients. Clones were read by immunoSEQ multiplex PCR, and TCRdb kept only the in-frame ones, dropping some. Counted here are about 83,000 clones, roughly 98% occurring once; the ten biggest clones make up 0.56%. This material consisted of CD4+ T cells from blood, taken before the transplant. The receptors derive from a human donor who received a combined kidney and bone marrow transplant.

This clone was detected only once. CDR3 loop: CSVLVGARGNTIYF. DNA of the CDR3: TGCAGCGTCCTCGTGGGTGCCAGGGGAAACACCATATATTTT. The gene calls are TRBV29-1 and TRBJ1-3; D gene unclear. The CDR3 extends over 14 amino acids. Germline CDR1 and CDR2: SQVTM and ANQGSEA. V was clipped by 6 bases and J by 4 bases, with 16 bases between them.

The chain joins TRBV7-2 to TRBJ1-3; 8 bases align to TRBD1. The CDR3 has 15 residues. Looked up from germline, CDR1 is SGHTA and CDR2 is FQGNSA. J lost 4 bases, V lost 0 bases, and 2 bases had no gene match. DNA of the CDR3: TGTGCCAGCAGCTTAGCGGACAGGGTGGGAAACACCATATATTTT. The encoded protein is CASSLADRVGNTIYF.

CDR3 in amino acids: CASSIARDIFNYGYTF. CDR3 DNA: TGTGCCAGTAGTATAGCCCGGGACATCTTTAACTATGGCTACACCTTC. This chain uses TRBV19 with TRBJ1-2; a weak D match, TRBD1 (6 bases). Trimming removed 1 base from V and 1 base from J, with 13 bases in between. Germline CDR1 and CDR2: LNHDA and SQIVND (reference sequence). This CDR3 comprises 16 residues.

This clone was picked up one time. Distinct nucleotide sequences in the sample also encode this CDR3. The gene calls are TRBV7-2 and TRBJ1-1; possible D gene TRBD1, 5 bases. This CDR3 is built from 15 residues. The germline V gene has CDR1 SGHTA and CDR2 FQGNSA. Trimming took off 1 base at V and 2 bases at J, with 11 bases between the two ends. The CDR3 DNA sequence: TGTGCCAGCAGCTTAGGGGGGGTCGGAAACACTGAAGCTTTCTTT. Its translation: CASSLGGVGNTEAFF. Complete variable domain (other parts from reference TRBV7-2 and TRBJ1-1): GAGVSQSPSNKVTEKGKDVELRCDPISGHTALYWYRQSLGQGLEFLIYFQGNSAPDKSGLPSDRFSAERTGGSVSTLTIQRTQQEDSAVYLCASSLGGVGNTEAFFGQGTRLTVV.

The V gene is TRBV11-3, the J gene TRBJ2-1; 9 bases are a match to TRBD2. Germline V gives CDR1 SGHNT, CDR2 YENEEA. Trimming at V came to 2 bases and at J to 6 bases, leaving 8 bases not matched to a gene. The length of the CDR3 is 16 residues. CDR3 loop: CASSLTGTSTRNEQFF. The CDR3 DNA sequence: TGTGCCAGCAGCTTAACTGGGACTAGCACTCGCAATGAGCAGTTCTTC.

The chain carries TRBV7-6 and TRBJ2-3; 8 bases are shared with TRBD2. V was clipped by 0 bases and J by 1 base; unmatched bases: 6. Germline loops: CDR1 SGHVS, CDR2 FNYEAQ. The CDR3 runs 17 residues. The CDR3 spells CASSLAAGGGGTDTQYF. The CDR3 DNA reads TGTGCCAGCAGCTTAGCGGCGGGGGGAGGGGGCACAGATACGCAGTATTTT.

The chain recombines TRBV28 with TRBJ2-7, with D unclear. Germline V gene sequence: CDR1 MDHEN, CDR2 SYDVKM. Trimming removed 1 base at V and 6 bases at J, with 10 bases between. The CDR3 totals 13 residues. CDR3 region: CASSLSARGEQYF. DNA of the CDR3: TGTGCCAGCAGTTTATCTGCCCGAGGCGAGCAGTACTTC.

The genes are TRBV25-1 and TRBJ1-2; D ambiguous. The CDR3 is 15 amino acids. The V gene's germline CDR1 is MGHDK and CDR2 SYGVNS. Trimming shortened V by 5 bases and J by 4 bases, and 17 bases separated the two germline ends. In nucleotides, the CDR3 is TGTGCCAGCAGTCCGGCTGAGAGGCCCTTCTATGGCTACACCTTC. Translation: CASSPAERPFYGYTF.

The rearrangement joins TRBV4-3 to TRBJ2-3, with D uncertain. The CDR3 consists of 13 residues. V was trimmed by 4 bases and J by 1 base, leaving 6 bases between them. Germline CDR1 and CDR2: LGHNA and YSLEER. CDR3 nucleotide sequence: TGCGCCAGCAGCCTCCTCCGCACAGATACGCAGTATTTT. It codes for CASSLLRTDTQYF.

The CDR3 coding sequence is TGTGCCAGCAGCCGCCCCCGGACAGGGAAGTGGCAAGCTTTCTTT. Translation gives CASSRPRTGKWQAFF. This chain joins TRBV7-2 and TRBJ1-1; 8 positions match TRBD1. Germline CDR1 SGHTA, CDR2 FQGNSA. The CDR3 consists of 15 residues. With 5 bases clipped from V and 9 bases from J, the junction kept 14 bases outside the gene matches.

The chain is built from TRBV4-3 and TRBJ2-7; perhaps TRBD1 as D (6 bases). CDR1 is LGHNA, CDR2 YSLEER, per germline. Trimming stripped 0 bases from V and 5 bases from J, with 17 bases between. CDR3 length: 16 amino acids. The CDR3 protein is CASSQDRGSWFDEQYF. CDR3 coding DNA: TGCGCCAGCAGCCAAGATAGGGGGTCATGGTTCGACGAGCAGTACTTC.

The chain carries TRBV5-1 and TRBJ2-5; D is possibly TRBD1 (5 bases). Trimming shortened V by 5 bases and J by 5 bases, and 13 bases separated the two germline ends. Germline V lookup: CDR1 SGHRS, CDR2 YFSETQ. This CDR3 is built from 13 residues. The CDR3 here is CASSFLQAETQYF. The DNA for the CDR3 is TGCGCCAGCAGTTTCTTACAGGCGGAGACCCAGTACTTC.

The chain has TRBV4-1 and TRBJ2-3, with TRBD2 matching over 11 bases. CDR3 length: 16 residues. V shed 1 base and J 1 base; nucleotides not matched to a gene: 1. From germline, CDR1 is MGHRA and CDR2 YSYEKL. Written as DNA, the CDR3 is TGCGCCAGCAGCCAAGTACTAGCGGGGGGCACAGATACGCAGTATTTT. This translates into CASSQVLAGGTDTQYF.

The rearrangement uses TRBV7-8 and TRBJ1-4; 8 positions agree with TRBD1. This CDR3 has 16 residues. The V gene's germline CDR1 is SGHVS and CDR2 FQNEAQ. Unmatched junction bases numbered 12, after V lost 4 bases and J lost 8 bases. The CDR3 region is CASSSPLDRVSEKLFF. The CDR3 DNA follows: TGTGCCAGCAGCTCCCCTCTGGACAGGGTTAGCGAAAAACTGTTTTTT.

This rearrangement joins TRBV28 to TRBJ2-1, with D possibly TRBD1 on 6 matching bases. V was trimmed by 2 bases and J by 0 bases, leaving 11 bases between them. Germline V gene data show CDR1 as MDHEN and CDR2 as SYDVKM. CDR3 size: 16 residues. CDR3 sequence (DNA): TGTGCCAGCAGTTTAAGGGGGACCAGCTCCTACAATGAGCAGTTCTTC. Its translation: CASSLRGTSSYNEQFF.

The chain is built from TRBV4-2 and TRBJ1-2, with TRBD1 matching over 9 bases. The V gene's germline CDR1 is LGHNA and CDR2 YNFKEQ. The J segment lost 4 bases and the V segment lost 1 base, leaving 4 bases of the junction unmatched. CDR3 size: 15 residues. This CDR3 reads CASSQGQGEPYGYTF. The CDR3 DNA follows: TGTGCCAGCAGCCAAGGACAGGGGGAACCCTATGGCTACACCTTC.

The chain uses TRBV7-3 and TRBJ2-2, with TRBD2 identical over 7 bases. Germline values: CDR1 SGHTA, CDR2 FQGTGA. The junction had 9 bases not matched to a gene; V was cut back by 2 bases and J by 3 bases. The CDR3 contains 17 residues. The DNA for the CDR3 is TGTGCCAGCAGCTTAGGGGTTGGACTAGGGGACACCGGGGAGCTGTTTTTT. As protein: CASSLGVGLGDTGELFF.

This clone was recorded only once. The V call is TRBV5-8, the J call TRBJ1-2; 9 bases line up with TRBD1. The CDR3 has 16 residues. Losses at the gene ends were 4 bases for V and 4 bases for J; bases not matched to a gene: 11. Germline CDR1 is SGHTS and CDR2 is YDEGEE. CDR3 DNA sequence: TGTGCCAGCAGCCCAAGGGGGGACAGGGTGAGCTATGGCTACACCTTC. Protein: CASSPRGDRVSYGYTF.

The chain carries TRBV5-5 and TRBJ1-4; a possible D gene is TRBD1 (5 bases). With 4 bases removed from V and 0 bases from J, the gap between germline ends came to 13 bases. From germline, CDR1 is SGHKS and CDR2 YYEKEE (reference sequence). The CDR3 spans 16 residues. The CDR3: CASSPDTYATNEKLFF. The CDR3 nucleotides are TGTGCCAGCAGCCCGGACACGTATGCAACTAATGAAAAACTGTTTTTT.

The sample holds one count of this clone. The genes are TRBV10-3 and TRBJ2-5; TRBD2 matches 7 bases. Germline-derived CDR1 and CDR2 are ENHRY and SYGVKD. There are 14 residues in the CDR3. V shed 0 bases, J shed 7 bases, and the junction held 5 bases outside the gene matches. The CDR3 nucleotides read TGTGCCATCAGTGAGTCGAGTGTAGCGGGGACCCAGTACTTC. It encodes CAISESSVAGTQYF.

The chain couples TRBV6-1 to TRBJ1-2, with D unclear. The germline V gene encodes CDR1 MNHNS and CDR2 SASEGT. The length of the CDR3 is 13 residues. The germline V and J ends were trimmed by 6 bases and 6 bases, with 14 bases remaining between them. The CDR3 DNA is TGTGCCAGCAGGAACGACCCCGGGGATGGCTACACCTTC. It specifies CASRNDPGDGYTF.

CDR3 in DNA: TGTGCCAGTAGACTAACGGGGGGTGCCAGGATAGGCACAGATACGCAGTATTTT. Its protein is CASRLTGGARIGTDTQYF. The chain uses TRBV19 and TRBJ2-3; TRBD2 matches at 7 bases. V trimming: 6 bases; J trimming: 1 base; junction bases outside the gene matches: 16. The germline gives CDR1 LNHDA, CDR2 SQIVND (reference sequence). The CDR3 runs 18 residues.

This chain links TRBV10-3 with TRBJ1-1; TRBD1 agrees at 10 bases. The CDR3 loop spans 17 amino acids. The germline V gene has CDR1 ENHRY and CDR2 SYGVKD. V was clipped by 4 bases and J by 4 bases; unmatched bases: 12. CDR3: CAISARTGGGLSTEAFF. The CDR3 DNA reads TGTGCCATCAGTGCTAGGACAGGGGGAGGGCTTAGCACTGAAGCTTTCTTT.

CDR3: CSVRRTGGSGYTF. The CDR3 DNA sequence: TGCAGCGTTCGGAGAACAGGGGGTAGTGGCTACACCTTC. The chain carries TRBV29-1 and TRBJ1-2; 8 bases align to TRBD1. The V and J ends lost 5 bases and 7 bases, in that order; junction bases with no gene match: 9. The length of the CDR3 is 13 residues. The V gene's germline CDR1 is SQVTM and CDR2 ANQGSEA.

The chain employs TRBV18 and TRBJ1-2; D gene ambiguous. Trimming left V 8 bases short and J 0 bases short, with 16 bases between. This CDR3 contains 15 residues. Germline CDR1 is KGHSH and CDR2 is LQKENI. The CDR3 coding sequence is TGTGCCAGCCACGAAAGCGGGATCCCTAACTATGGCTACACCTTC. This sequence encodes CASHESGIPNYGYTF.

The rearrangement joins TRBV5-4 to TRBJ2-1, with 10 positions matching TRBD2. Germline CDR1 and CDR2: SGHNT and YYREEE (reference sequence). The CDR3 has 15 amino acids. The junction had 11 bases not matched to a gene; V was cut back by 7 bases and J by 7 bases. The CDR3, as DNA: TGTGCCAGCCGTGGGGAACTAGCGGGAAGGAATGAGCAGTTCTTC. Translation: CASRGELAGRNEQFF.

V and J are TRBV11-3 and TRBJ2-7; TRBD2 aligns across 15 bases. Looked up from germline, CDR1 is SGHNT and CDR2 is YENEEA. The V segment lost 3 bases and the J segment 8 bases; nucleotides outside the gene matches: 5. This CDR3 is built from 15 residues. CDR3 sequence reads: CASSFPGTSGRQQYF. For the CDR3, the DNA is TGTGCCAGCAGCTTTCCCGGGACTAGCGGGAGGCAGCAGTACTTC.

The J gene is TRBJ1-1, the V gene TRBV18; D gene uncertain. CDR1 is KGHSH and CDR2 is LQKENI in the germline V gene. The CDR3 is 13 amino acids. The V end was cut by 2 bases, the J end by 1 base, with 5 bases between. CDR3 sequence (DNA): TGTGCCAGCTCACCATCAGGGAACACTGAAGCTTTCTTT. It is translated as CASSPSGNTEAFF.